This T cell receptor beta chain was recovered during a study of PD-L1 blockade in urothelial cancer. Background on the study: Blood analysis took place 3 weeks (second dose) and 6 weeks after treatment start. Counts from blood samples showed a median of roughly 150,000 T cells.

TCRdb's table, derived via immunoSEQ multiplex PCR, lists solely in-frame clones and lacks some. The repertoire includes about 91,000 clones, approximately 82% of them detected once, and over 7.5% sits in the top ten. V was trimmed by 3 bases and J by 6 bases, leaving 8 bases between them. Germline CDR1 LNHDA, CDR2 SQIVND (reference sequence). This CDR3 comprises 12 residues. Noted time point: peripheral blood 6 weeks after treatment start. Patients were living with locally advanced or metastatic urothelial carcinoma. This clonotype originated in a man in his 70s with urothelial cancer. The chain links TRBV19 to TRBJ1-1; no clear D gene. Sequences were derived from PBMCs, sampled around atezolizumab (anti-PD-L1) treatment. CDR3 bases: TGTGCCAGTAGTATGTCCCGCGCTGAAGCTTTCTTT. This gives the protein CASSMSRAEAFF.